Each of the 31 T cell receptor beta chains below was sequenced from the same sample in a study of T cell changes during pregnancy in multiple sclerosis. The method was immunoSEQ multiplex PCR; TCRdb's version includes in-frame clones alone and lacks a portion of them. The sample has tens of thousands of clones; around 90% are singletons. The sequencing here drew on peripheral blood, taken in the second trimester of pregnancy. The receptor source for this set is a female donor in good health, enrolled as a control in a pregnancy study.

The genes are TRBV18 and TRBJ2-2, with a tentative D call TRBD1 (6 bases). The germline gives CDR1 KGHSH, CDR2 LQKENI. The CDR3 is made up of 15 amino acids. The V end lost 4 bases, the J end lost 6 bases, and 15 bases lay between the germline ends. The CDR3 region is CASSLRKGDPGELFF. The CDR3 DNA reads as TGTGCCAGCTCACTAAGGAAGGGGGACCCCGGGGAGCTGTTTTTT.

V usage is TRBV4-1 and J usage is TRBJ1-6; 7 positions agree with TRBD1. The CDR3 covers 16 residues. After removal of 1 base from V and 8 bases from J, the junction contained 8 bases not matched to a gene. Germline assignment: CDR1 MGHRA and CDR2 YSYEKL. CDR3 residues: CASSQVPGQTYSPLHF. The CDR3 bases are TGCGCCAGCAGCCAAGTCCCGGGACAGACCTATTCACCCCTCCACTTT.

This rearrangement joins TRBV18 to TRBJ2-3; D gene ambiguous. Germline V CDR1 and CDR2: KGHSH, LQKENI. The V end was cut by 5 bases, the J end by 0 bases, with 6 bases between. The CDR3 is made up of 13 amino acids. The CDR3 sequence is CASSEVSTDTQYF. CDR3 sequence (DNA): TGTGCCAGCTCAGAGGTCAGCACAGATACGCAGTATTTT.

In DNA, the CDR3 is TGCGCCAGCAGCCAAGAACTCTCCGACACCTACGAGCAGTACTTC. It encodes CASSQELSDTYEQYF. This chain uses TRBV4-3 with TRBJ2-7; no clear D gene. V was pared by 0 bases and J by 2 bases, with 11 bases between. The CDR3 sequence is 15 residues long. Germline CDR1 is LGHNA and CDR2 is YSLEER.

The chain joins TRBV6-4 to TRBJ2-3; D might be TRBD2 (5 bases). This CDR3 is built from 15 residues. Germline CDR1 MRHNA, CDR2 SNTAGT. Trimming left V 6 bases short and J 0 bases short, with 13 bases between. The chain's CDR3 is CASSQNGESTDTQYF. The CDR3 region has the DNA TGTGCCAGCAGCCAAAACGGGGAAAGCACAGATACGCAGTATTTT.

This clone came up a few times. The genes are TRBV2 and TRBJ1-1; D call uncertain. Between the trimmed V and J ends, which lost 2 bases and 0 bases, there was a span of 4 bases. CDR1 SNHLY and CDR2 FYNNEI come from the germline V gene. The CDR3 covers 13 residues. The CDR3 sequence: CASSERVNTEAFF. The CDR3 bases are TGTGCCAGCAGTGAACGGGTGAACACTGAAGCTTTCTTT.

The V call is TRBV6-1, the J call TRBJ2-3, with D perhaps matching TRBD2 (7 bases). The CDR3 length is 14 residues. Deletions cut 1 base from V and 4 bases from J, with 9 bases between. Per germline, CDR1 MNHNS and CDR2 SASEGT. The DNA of the CDR3 is TGTGCCAGCAGTGAAGGGGGGGGCCCAGATACGCAGTATTTT. Translation gives CASSEGGGPDTQYF.

V is TRBV10-3 and J is TRBJ1-1, with a weak D call TRBD1 (5 bases). V was pared by 10 bases and J by 7 bases, with 16 bases between. Germline CDR1 is ENHRY and CDR2 is SYGVKD. This CDR3 has 12 amino acids. CDR3 sequence reads: CATRGAGREAFF. As DNA, the CDR3 is TGTGCCACCCGTGGGGCAGGGCGTGAAGCTTTCTTT.

This chain joins TRBV23-1 and TRBJ1-4; 8 nucleotides agree with TRBD1. TRBV23-1 counts as an open reading frame of uncertain function. The CDR3 has 15 residues. V gave up 2 bases and J gave up 7 bases; unmatched junction bases: 6. The CDR3 DNA sequence: TGCGCCAGCAGTCAAACCGGGACAGGAGCTGAAAAACTGTTTTTT. This translates into CASSQTGTGAEKLFF.

The chain carries TRBV19 and TRBJ1-1; maybe TRBD1 (6 bases). V shed 7 bases and J shed 4 bases, with 19 bases lying between them. The CDR3 totals 15 residues. The germline V gene encodes CDR1 LNHDA and CDR2 SQIVND (reference sequence). CDR3 nucleotides: TGTGCCAGTACCTTGATGGGGGGGCACGGCACTGAAGCTTTCTTT. This encodes CASTLMGGHGTEAFF.

The gene calls are TRBV7-8 and TRBJ2-7; possible D gene TRBD1, 5 bases. The ends were cut back, 4 bases at V and 6 bases at J, with 16 bases in the middle. The CDR3 has 14 residues. CDR1 is SGHVS and CDR2 is FQNEAQ in the germline V gene. The CDR3 DNA reads TGTGCCAGCAGCTACCAGGGCCTACTGGGCGAGCAGTACTTC. Translating it yields CASSYQGLLGEQYF.

V is TRBV10-3 and J is TRBJ2-2; 8 positions agree with TRBD1. The CDR3 loop spans 17 amino acids. Germline loops: CDR1 ENHRY, CDR2 SYGVKD. Trimming cost V 7 bases and J 5 bases; bases outside gene matches: 15. CDR3 bases: TGTGCCATCACCCAGTTTCGACAGGGGATGAGGACCGGGGAGCTGTTTTTT. It codes for CAITQFRQGMRTGELFF.

CDR3 nucleotide sequence: TGTGCCAGACGGGGACTAGCGGGAGGGACCGGGGAGCTGTTTTTT. Protein product: CARRGLAGGTGELFF. The chain recombines TRBV6-1 with TRBJ2-2, with 16 nucleotides matching TRBD2. V lost 9 bases to trimming and J lost 5 bases; unmatched junction nucleotides: 3. CDR1 is MNHNS, CDR2 SASEGT, per germline. The CDR3 consists of 15 residues.

V usage is TRBV28 and J usage is TRBJ2-7; the match to TRBD2 covers 9 bases. CDR1 MDHEN and CDR2 SYDVKM come from the germline V gene. V trimming: 8 bases; J trimming: 3 bases; junction bases outside the gene matches: 5. The CDR3 consists of 13 residues. The CDR3 sequence: CASVSGSDYEQYF. In nucleotides, the CDR3 is TGTGCCAGCGTTAGCGGGAGTGACTACGAGCAGTACTTC. Full variable domain (remainder filled in from reference TRBV28 and TRBJ2-7): DVKVTQSSRYLVKRTGEKVFLECVQDMDHENMFWYRQDPGLGLRLIYFSYDVKMKEKGDIPEGYSVSREKKERFSLILESASTNQTSMYLCASVSGSDYEQYFGPGTRLTVT.

The chain carries TRBV28 and TRBJ1-5; the D gene is possibly TRBD1 (6 bases). With 8 bases removed from V and 0 bases from J, the gap between germline ends came to 17 bases. The CDR3 spans 16 residues. Germline CDR1 reads MDHEN; CDR2 reads SYDVKM. This CDR3 reads CASGGGGRASNQPQHF. The CDR3 region has the DNA TGTGCCAGCGGGGGGGGCGGGCGGGCTAGCAATCAGCCCCAGCATTTT.

This chain links TRBV6-4 with TRBJ2-1; 8 bases fit TRBD1. Germline V gives CDR1 MRHNA, CDR2 SNTAGT. V was clipped by 0 bases and J by 8 bases; unmatched bases: 15. This CDR3 is built from 18 residues. The CDR3 sequence: CASSDSLKIGQGWDEQFF. In nucleotides, the CDR3 is TGTGCCAGCAGTGACTCGTTAAAAATTGGACAGGGTTGGGATGAGCAGTTCTTC.

The gene calls are TRBV29-1 and TRBJ2-1, with no clear D. Per germline, CDR1 SQVTM and CDR2 ANQGSEA. The CDR3 length is 15 residues. The V end lost 1 base, the J end lost 8 bases, and 18 bases lay between the germline ends. As DNA, the CDR3 is TGCAGCGTTGAAGGTTTTGGGTTGGTCCGGGATGAGCAGTTCTTC. It encodes CSVEGFGLVRDEQFF.

CDR3: CASSSPLAGPGQGDTQYF. The CDR3 DNA sequence: TGTGCCAGCAGCTCCCCTCTAGCGGGGCCGGGCCAGGGAGATACGCAGTATTTT. The gene calls are TRBV7-3 and TRBJ2-3; 9 positions match TRBD2. CDR3 length equals 18 residues. CDR1 SGHTA and CDR2 FQGTGA come from the germline V gene. Trimming at V came to 4 bases and at J to 5 bases, leaving 16 bases not matched to a gene. Full variable domain (missing parts from reference TRBV7-3 and TRBJ2-3): GAGVSQTPSNKVTEKGKYVELRCDPISGHTALYWYRQSLGQGPEFLIYFQGTGAADDSGLPNDRFFAVRPEGSVSTLKIQRTERGDSAVYLCASSSPLAGPGQGDTQYFGPGTRLTVL.

The chain carries TRBV5-4 and TRBJ1-3; D remains unclear. This CDR3 is built from 16 residues. Germline assignment: CDR1 SGHNT and CDR2 YYREEE (reference sequence). Trimming removed 4 bases from V and 4 bases from J, with 18 bases in between. This CDR3 is CASSQEDGSGGNTIYF. As DNA, the CDR3 is TGTGCCAGCAGCCAAGAGGATGGCTCTGGAGGAAACACCATATATTTT. The full variable domain, with the rest looked up from reference TRBV5-4 and TRBJ1-3, is ETGVTQSPTHLIKTRGQQVTLRCSSQSGHNTVSWYQQALGQGPQFIFQYYREEENGRGNFPPRFSGLQFPNYSSELNVNALELDDSALYLCASSQEDGSGGNTIYFGEGSWLTVV.

The rearrangement links TRBV11-1 to TRBJ1-1; D is unresolved. The CDR3 runs to 13 residues. Looked up from germline, CDR1 is SGHAT and CDR2 is FQDESV (reference sequence). With 5 bases removed from V and 5 bases from J, the gap between germline ends came to 12 bases. The CDR3 bases are TGTGCCAGCAGCACCCGACGGGGTACTGAAGCTTTCTTT. It encodes CASSTRRGTEAFF. Full variable domain (remainder filled in from reference TRBV11-1 and TRBJ1-1): EAEVAQSPRYKITEKSQAVAFWCDPISGHATLYWYRQILGQGPELLVQFQDESVVDDSQLPKDRFSAERLKGVDSTLKIQPAELGDSAMYLCASSTRRGTEAFFGQGTRLTVV.

There are a few counts of this clone. V and J are TRBV27 and TRBJ1-6; D is uncertain. V was trimmed by 2 bases and J by 6 bases, leaving 11 bases between them. The germline V gene has CDR1 MNHEY and CDR2 SMNVEV (reference sequence). This CDR3 is built from 15 residues. CDR3 protein: CASSLEAEVNSPLHF. CDR3 in DNA: TGTGCCAGCAGTTTAGAGGCAGAAGTTAATTCACCCCTCCACTTT.

The chain is built from TRBV27 and TRBJ2-5; TRBD1 is a possible D gene (6 bases). Germline V gene sequence: CDR1 MNHEY, CDR2 SMNVEV (reference sequence). The CDR3 runs to 17 residues. V lost 5 bases and J lost 5, with 24 bases in between. The CDR3 here is CASSSPLRGPQGETQYF. The CDR3 DNA sequence: TGTGCCAGCAGTAGCCCCCTGAGGGGCCCTCAGGGGGAGACCCAGTACTTC.

This chain connects TRBV9 to TRBJ2-1; TRBD2 agrees at 9 bases. Germline V gene data show CDR1 as SGDLS and CDR2 as YYNGEE. This CDR3 is 16 amino acids long. The J segment lost 7 bases and the V segment lost 7 bases, leaving 15 bases of the junction unmatched. DNA for the CDR3: TGTGCCAGCCCGCAGACCGCGGGGGGGGCTTGGAATGAGCAGTTCTTC. Its translation is CASPQTAGGAWNEQFF.

This clone counts as medium-sized. The CDR3 DNA is TGCGCCAGCAGTAGATACGGTCCCACAGATACGCAGTATTTT. It yields the protein CASSRYGPTDTQYF. The chain joins TRBV5-1 to TRBJ2-3; no definite D call. Per germline, CDR1 SGHRS and CDR2 YFSETQ. CDR3 length: 14 residues. Trimming left V 5 bases short and J 2 bases short, with 12 bases between. The whole variable domain, filled in from reference TRBV5-1 and TRBJ2-3, reads KAGVTQTPRYLIKTRGQQVTLSCSPISGHRSVSWYQQTPGQGLQFLFEYFSETQRNKGNFPGRFSGRQFSNSRSEMNVSTLELGDSALYLCASSRYGPTDTQYFGPGTRLTVL.

By share, this clone ranks as medium-sized (0.01 to 0.1%). The chain combines TRBV6-1 with TRBJ2-7; 8 bases agree with TRBD2. V was clipped by 0 bases and J by 0 bases; unmatched bases: 1. The CDR3 sequence is 15 residues long. Germline V gene sequence: CDR1 MNHNS, CDR2 SASEGT. The CDR3 DNA sequence: TGTGCCAGCAGTGAAGCCGGGACTAGCTCCTACGAGCAGTACTTC. This gives the protein CASSEAGTSSYEQYF.

J is TRBJ2-2 and V is TRBV5-1; TRBD1 agrees at 10 bases. CDR1 SGHRS and CDR2 YFSETQ come from the germline V gene. V lost 5 bases to trimming and J lost 6 bases; unmatched junction nucleotides: 7. The CDR3 covers 15 residues. DNA of the CDR3: TGCGCCAGCAGTCGCGGGACAGGGGTTCCCGGGGAGCTGTTTTTT. Protein product: CASSRGTGVPGELFF.

The V gene is TRBV5-6, the J gene TRBJ1-4, with a tentative D call TRBD1 (5 bases). This CDR3 comprises 16 residues. Looked up from germline, CDR1 is SGHDT and CDR2 is YYEEEE. Trimming took off 4 bases at V and 4 bases at J, with 17 bases between the two ends. The CDR3 bases are TGTGCCAGCAGCCTACCATCGACAGCGGGTAATGAAAAACTGTTTTTT. It is translated as CASSLPSTAGNEKLFF.

A single count supports this clone. The chain carries TRBV7-2 and TRBJ2-1; D is uncertain. Trimming removed 5 bases from V and 7 bases from J, with 9 bases in between. CDR1 and CDR2 (germline): SGHTA, FQGNSA. This CDR3 is 12 amino acids long. The CDR3 region has the DNA TGTGCCAGCAGCCTCTCTCGTAATGAGCAGTTCTTC. Protein sequence: CASSLSRNEQFF.

The rearrangement joins TRBV21-1 to TRBJ2-5; TRBD1, the table's D call, lacks a check against the DNA. TRBV21-1 is annotated as a pseudogene. This CDR3 contains 15 residues. The CDR3 is CASSKSGATEETQYF. CDR3 sequence (DNA): TGTGCCAGCAGCAAATCTGGGGCAACCGAAGAGACCCAGTACTTC.

The chain recombines TRBV9 with TRBJ2-7, with TRBD1 matching over 9 bases. The CDR3 covers 15 residues. Germline loops: CDR1 SGDLS, CDR2 YYNGEE. V lost 3 bases and J lost 5; bases outside the gene matches: 9. In DNA, the CDR3 is TGTGCCAGCAGCGCCTCCGGGACAGGGAACCACGAGCAGTACTTC. It encodes CASSASGTGNHEQYF.

This rearrangement joins TRBV7-3 to TRBJ2-3, with D possibly being TRBD2 (7 bases). The CDR3 has 15 residues. Germline V gene data show CDR1 as SGHTA and CDR2 as FQGTGA. The ends were cut back, 1 base at V and 4 bases at J, with 12 bases in the middle. Written as DNA, the CDR3 is TGTGCCAGCAGCTTAATGGGGGGGCCGTCAGATACGCAGTATTTT. Translated, it gives CASSLMGGPSDTQYF.